A selection of T cell receptor beta chains follows, all from one sample in a study of shared clonotypes between healthy human individuals. Method: immunoSEQ multiplex PCR; TCRdb's copy keeps in-frame clones and lacks some. The table shows about 2 million clones, with about 95% occurring only once. Sequencing was performed on naive CD8+ T cells sorted from blood. Receptor source: a man between 18 and 35 years old in good health. CDR3s include the opening cysteine and the closing phenylalanine or tryptophan. The D gene is left open where the match is weak. Size tells how often a clone was seen (once, few, many) or the class of an expanded clone, and some rows leave it out.

v_call	j_call	d_call	clone_size	cdr3_aa	cdr3_nt
TRBV6-6	TRBJ1-2	NA	NA	CAISTGSGYTF	TGTGCCATTTCAACGGGTTCCGGCTACACCTTC
TRBV27	TRBJ2-2	NA	NA	CASSQINIRGTGELFF	TGTGCCAGCAGCCAAATTAACATTCGGGGTACCGGGGAGCTGTTTTTT
TRBV7-9	TRBJ1-1	NA	NA	CASSLYETEAFF	TGTGCCAGCAGCTTATACGAAACTGAAGCTTTCTTT
TRBV6-5	TRBJ2-2	TRBD2	NA	CASSYGGGTGELFF	TGTGCCAGCAGTTACGGCGGGGGGACCGGGGAGCTGTTTTTT
TRBV4-1	TRBJ1-2	NA	NA	CASSPDARGVYYGYTF	TGCGCCAGCAGCCCGGATGCACGGGGAGTTTACTATGGCTACACCTTC
TRBV19	TRBJ2-7	NA	NA	CASSIMGGGNKLEQYF	TGTGCCAGTAGTATAATGGGGGGCGGAAACAAACTCGAGCAGTACTTC
TRBV10-2	TRBJ1-1	NA	once	CASSEGDGPLGTEAFF	TGCGCCAGCAGTGAGGGGGACGGTCCCTTGGGCACTGAAGCTTTCTTT
TRBV9	TRBJ2-2	NA	few	CASSYLTGELFF	TGTGCCAGCAGCTACCTCACCGGGGAGCTGTTTTTT
TRBV6-5	TRBJ2-7	NA	NA	CASSYSTGEDSYEQYF	TGTGCCAGCAGTTACTCGACCGGGGAGGACTCCTACGAGCAGTACTTC
TRBV11-2	TRBJ2-3	NA	NA	CASSSILVGQSDTQYF	TGTGCCAGCAGCTCTATCTTGGTCGGACAATCAGATACGCAGTATTTT
TRBV4-1	TRBJ2-1	TRBD2	NA	CASSTIGGNEQFF	TGCGCCAGCAGCACAATCGGGGGGAATGAGCAGTTCTTC
TRBV30	TRBJ2-3	TRBD1	NA	CAWVLGQGTTDTQYF	TGTGCCTGGGTTCTGGGACAGGGTACGACAGATACGCAGTATTTT
TRBV11-2	TRBJ2-1	NA	NA	CASSLAAGGGAEQFF	TGTGCCAGCAGCTTAGCCGCAGGGGGAGGTGCTGAGCAGTTCTTC
TRBV5-6	TRBJ2-5	TRBD2	NA	CASSLEGLAQETQYF	TGTGCCAGCAGCTTGGAGGGACTAGCCCAGGAGACCCAGTACTTC
TRBV7-9	TRBJ2-3	TRBD1	NA	CASGKGGEDTQYF	TGTGCCAGCGGTAAAGGGGGCGAAGATACGCAGTATTTT
TRBV13	TRBJ2-7	NA	NA	CASGNLGGRGISYEQYF	TGTGCCAGCGGCAATCTCGGGGGCCGCGGGATCTCCTACGAGCAGTACTTC
TRBV7-7	TRBJ2-1	NA	NA	CASSLVGGAYNEQFF	TGTGCTAGCAGCTTAGTTGGGGGGGCTTACAATGAGCAGTTCTTC
TRBV13	TRBJ1-3	NA	NA	CASSLGPGARGNTIYF	TGTGCCAGCAGCTTAGGGCCGGGGGCGCGTGGAAACACCATATATTTT
TRBV5-4	TRBJ1-2	NA	NA	CASIGIGGGYTF	TGTGCCAGCATCGGGATAGGGGGTGGCTACACCTTC
TRBV29-1	TRBJ2-5	TRBD2	NA	CSVSAGVAQETQYF	TGCAGCGTTTCTGCGGGAGTCGCCCAAGAGACCCAGTACTTC
TRBV6-6	TRBJ1-4	NA	NA	CASTPSNEKLFF	TGTGCCAGCACTCCTTCTAATGAAAAACTGTTTTTT
TRBV5-1	TRBJ2-1	TRBD1	NA	CASSWTTGGPYNEQFF	TGCGCCAGCAGCTGGACGACAGGGGGACCCTACAATGAGCAGTTCTTC
TRBV23-1	TRBJ1-6	TRBD1	once	CASSQLDRGPFSSYNSPLHF	TGCGCCAGCAGTCAACTTGACAGGGGCCCCTTCAGCTCCTATAATTCACCCCTCCACTTT
TRBV11-2	TRBJ1-4	NA	NA	CASSLDRGSFYEKLFF	TGTGCCAGCAGCTTAGACAGGGGTTCGTTTTATGAAAAACTGTTTTTT
TRBV13	TRBJ1-4	NA	NA	CASSLRGYEALFF	TGTGCCAGCAGCTTAAGAGGGTACGAGGCACTGTTTTTT
TRBV7-8	TRBJ2-7	TRBD2	NA	CASSYWLAGGSYEQYF	TGTGCCAGCAGCTATTGGCTAGCGGGGGGCTCCTACGAGCAGTACTTC
TRBV7-9	TRBJ2-5	TRBD1	NA	CASSRQGGAQETQYF	TGTGCCAGCAGCCGACAGGGGGGGGCTCAAGAGACCCAGTACTTC
TRBV5-1	TRBJ2-5	TRBD1	NA	CASSLEAQGAQETQYF	TGCGCCAGCAGCTTGGAGGCTCAGGGGGCTCAAGAGACCCAGTACTTC
TRBV29-1	TRBJ2-5	NA	NA	CSVGTEQETQYF	TGCAGCGTTGGGACAGAGCAAGAGACCCAGTACTTC
TRBV2	TRBJ1-2	TRBD1	NA	CASHLGQGEFDGYTF	TGTGCCAGTCATTTAGGACAGGGTGAATTCGATGGCTACACCTTC
TRBV29-1	TRBJ1-4	NA	once	CSVLAGESNEKLFF	TGCAGCGTTTTGGCAGGGGAATCGAATGAAAAACTGTTTTTT
TRBV11-2	TRBJ2-4	NA	NA	CASSLVGALAKNIQYF	TGTGCCAGCAGCTTAGTGGGGGCGCTAGCCAAAAACATTCAGTACTTC
TRBV27	TRBJ2-7	TRBD2	NA	CASSLGGRDSEQYF	TGTGCCAGCAGTTTGGGAGGGAGGGATAGCGAGCAGTACTTC
TRBV30	TRBJ2-1	NA	NA	CAWTRAVYNEQFF	TGTGCCTGGACGAGGGCGGTTTACAATGAGCAGTTCTTC
TRBV7-9	TRBJ1-6	TRBD1	NA	CASSLVGGDSYSPLHF	TGTGCCAGCAGCTTAGTGGGGGGGGACAGCTATTCACCCCTCCACTTT
TRBV7-9	TRBJ2-5	NA	NA	CASSLAAPEETQYF	TGTGCCAGCAGCTTAGCGGCGCCCGAAGAGACCCAGTACTTC
TRBV5-6	TRBJ2-7	NA	NA	CASSLGQGEVEQYF	TGTGCCAGCAGCTTGGGGCAGGGGGAGGTCGAGCAGTACTTC
TRBV9	TRBJ2-7	NA	NA	CASSVGQNYEQYF	TGTGCCAGCAGCGTAGGGCAAAATTACGAGCAGTACTTC
TRBV19	TRBJ2-5	TRBD2	NA	CASSPGGGGTQETQYF	TGTGCCAGTAGCCCCGGAGGCGGGGGGACGCAAGAGACCCAGTACTTC
TRBV4-1	TRBJ2-2	NA	NA	CASSQGPSPTGELFF	TGCGCCAGCAGCCAAGGGCCCAGTCCGACCGGGGAGCTGTTTTTT
TRBV7-9	TRBJ1-1	NA	NA	CASSSGRGEAFF	TGTGCCAGCAGCTCCGGCAGGGGTGAAGCTTTCTTT
TRBV4-1	TRBJ2-7	NA	NA	CASSQEIYYEQYF	TGCGCCAGCAGCCAAGAGATCTACTACGAGCAGTACTTC
TRBV28	TRBJ1-5	NA	NA	CASTTTGLHQPQHF	TGTGCCAGCACCACGACGGGACTACATCAGCCCCAGCATTTT
TRBV6-5	TRBJ1-6	NA	NA	CASSYTGNSPLHF	TGTGCCAGCAGTTATACGGGTAATTCACCCCTCCACTTT
TRBV7-9	TRBJ2-5	NA	NA	CASSQLEGVVETQYF	TGTGCCAGCAGCCAACTGGAGGGTGTCGTGGAGACCCAGTACTTC
TRBV4-1	TRBJ2-3	NA	NA	CASSQEGTSTDTQYF	TGCGCCAGCAGCCAAGAGGGTACTAGCACAGATACGCAGTATTTT
TRBV7-2	TRBJ2-7	TRBD1	NA	CASSYMTGGLSYEQYF	TGTGCCAGCAGCTACATGACAGGGGGCCTTTCCTACGAGCAGTACTTC